What follows are 18 T cell receptor beta chains derived from one specimen sequenced in a study of read filtering for tumor transcriptome and immune sequencing (dated by TCRdb to about 2020). Sequencing relied on an Illumina HiSeq 4000. TCR libraries were built from about 370 ng RNA with the Immunoverse kit, using molecular barcoded adaptors covering alpha/delta and beta/gamma chains. TCRdb passed the public sequencing reads through fastp at Q25 and MiXCR, retaining productive beta sequences. Records with the same CDR3 protein are collapsed into one entry carrying the most frequent genes and DNA. The sample data list some 130,000 distinct CDR3 sequences, and 10% to 15% of these were observed just once. The top ten clonotypes cover approximately 10% of the sample. Sequences were obtained from a population of CD138-negative cells sorted from bone marrow. Taken with the paper, the label for cell subset or site translates to: bone marrow mononuclear cells depleted of CD138+ plasma/myeloma cells by negative magnetic selection. The source is a donor at least 40 years old with multiple myeloma.

Turning to this clonotype: A much larger clone differs from this one at a single base, so this may be a read error. The genes are TRBV6-5 and TRBJ2-7; possible D gene TRBD2, 5 bases. CDR3 length equals 11 residues. Germline CDR1 reads MNHEY; CDR2 reads SVGAGI. CDR3: CACSYGMEQYF. In nucleotides, the CDR3 is TGTGCCTGCAGTTACGGGATGGAGCAGTACTTC.

This clonotype came up many times. The rearrangement uses TRBV12-3 or TRBV12-4 and TRBJ2-7, with 7 bases that match TRBD1. The CDR3 contains 15 residues. The trim removed 5 bases at V and 3 bases at J, leaving 10 bases unmatched. CDR3 region: CASSPGTAAGYEQYF. In DNA form, the CDR3 reads TGTGCCAGCAGTCCCGGGACAGCCGCAGGCTACGAGCAGTACTTC.

There are many counts of this clonotype. This chain connects TRBV2 to TRBJ1-1; unclear D gene. Trimming stripped 0 bases from V and 6 bases from J, with 14 bases between. Per the germline V gene, CDR1 is SNHLY and CDR2 is FYNNEI. The CDR3 covers 15 residues. CDR3: CASSEALDGFSEAFF. In DNA form, the CDR3 reads TGTGCCAGCAGTGAAGCCCTTGACGGATTCTCTGAAGCTTTCTTT.

This clonotype was observed many times. The rearrangement links TRBV3-1 to TRBJ2-3; 12 positions agree with TRBD2. CDR1 and CDR2 from the germline V gene are LGHDT and YNNKEL (reference sequence). The CDR3 extends over 15 amino acids. V shed 3 bases and J 6 bases; nucleotides not matched to a gene: 4. CDR3 amino acids: CASSHRTSGVDTQYF. In DNA, the CDR3 is TGTGCCAGCAGCCACCGGACTAGCGGGGTGGATACGCAGTATTTT.

This clonotype was seen ten or more times. The J gene is TRBJ2-2, the V gene TRBV9, with no clear D. From germline, CDR1 is SGDLS and CDR2 YYNGEE. V lost 0 bases and J 3 bases, leaving 6 bases between the germline ends. The CDR3 is 14 amino acids. The DNA of the CDR3 is TGTGCCAGCAGCGTAGCTGTCTACACCGGGGAGCTGTTTTTT. This translates into CASSVAVYTGELFF.

V is TRBV10-2 and J is TRBJ2-2, with 8 positions matching TRBD2. This CDR3 has 16 residues. With 4 bases clipped from V and 4 bases from J, the junction kept 8 bases outside the gene matches. Germline V gene data show CDR1 as WSHSY and CDR2 as SAAADI. In DNA, the CDR3 is TGCGCCAGCAGTGTAGGCGGGACTAGAGGCACCGGGGAGCTGTTTTTT. Amino acid sequence: CASSVGGTRGTGELFF.

V gene TRBV19 combines with J gene TRBJ1-5, with TRBD1 matching 7 bases. V lost 6 bases and J lost 3; bases outside the gene matches: 8. The CDR3 sequence is 15 residues long. The germline gives CDR1 LNHDA, CDR2 SQIVND (reference sequence). The CDR3 sequence is CASSQGGIYNQPQHF. The CDR3 nucleotides read TGTGCCAGTAGCCAGGGGGGGATTTACAATCAGCCCCAGCATTTT.

This clonotype was seen many times. This rearrangement joins TRBV19 to TRBJ2-7, with TRBD2 matching over 9 bases. The CDR3 contains 14 residues. Looked up from germline, CDR1 is LNHDA and CDR2 is SQIVND (reference sequence). J gave up 5 bases and V 3 bases, and 5 bases lay outside the gene matches. CDR3 protein: CASSIAGGPDEQYF. The DNA for the CDR3 is TGTGCCAGTAGTATTGCGGGAGGGCCGGACGAGCAGTACTTC.

As regards this clonotype: A much larger clone sits a single nucleotide away, making a read error possible. The genes are TRBV6-1 and TRBJ1-2; D is perhaps TRBD1 (5 bases). Germline CDR1 is MNHNS and CDR2 is SASEGT. The CDR3 contains 12 residues. This CDR3 reads CAGRAGAPGYTF. As DNA, the CDR3 is TGTGCCGGCAGGGCCGGGGCGCCTGGCTACACCTTC.

This clonotype has at least ten counts. CDR3 in amino acids: CAISEVGGPGELFF. The CDR3 bases are TGTGCCATCAGTGAGGTCGGGGGACCCGGGGAGCTGTTTTTT. The rearrangement uses TRBV10-3 and TRBJ2-2; possible D gene TRBD2, 6 bases. The V end lost 2 bases, the J end lost 6 bases, and 10 bases lay between the germline ends. The CDR3 totals 14 residues. Germline V gene sequence: CDR1 ENHRY, CDR2 SYGVKD.

In this sample, this clonotype turned up many times. V and J are TRBV6-5 and TRBJ1-5; no clear D. The CDR3 has 13 amino acids. Germline V lookup: CDR1 MNHEY, CDR2 SVGAGI. The V end was cut by 0 bases, the J end by 5 bases, with 5 bases between. This CDR3 reads CASSYSGDQPQHF. CDR3 DNA sequence: TGTGCCAGCAGTTACTCGGGTGATCAGCCCCAGCATTTT.

This clonotype was seen ten or more times. The chain combines TRBV4-2 with TRBJ2-1; 8 bases align to TRBD1. The CDR3 sequence is 16 residues long. Germline CDR1 reads LGHNA; CDR2 reads YNFKEQ. With 0 bases clipped from V and 7 bases from J, the junction kept 8 bases outside the gene matches. The CDR3 sequence is CASSQDRGRGQNEQFF. The CDR3 nucleotides read TGTGCCAGCAGCCAAGATCGGGGCAGGGGGCAGAATGAGCAGTTCTTC.

This clonotype was picked up many times. The chain is built from TRBV7-8 and TRBJ2-1; possible D gene TRBD2, 7 bases. CDR3 length equals 16 residues. The ends were cut back, 0 bases at V and 3 bases at J, with 12 bases in the middle. Germline lookup yields CDR1 SGHVS and CDR2 FQNEAQ. Written as DNA, the CDR3 is TGTGCCAGCAGCTTAGCGGCGGGGGCCCACTACAATGAGCAGTTCTTC. It is translated as CASSLAAGAHYNEQFF. The variable domain in full, completed from reference TRBV7-8 and TRBJ2-1, reads GAGVSQSPRYKVAKRGQDVALRCDPISGHVSLFWYQQALGQGPEFLTYFQNEAQLDKSGLPSDRFFAERPEGSVSTLKIQRTQQEDSAVYLCASSLAAGAHYNEQFFGPGTRLTVL.

This clonotype has a count of ten or more. V gene TRBV20-1 combines with J gene TRBJ2-3, with 9 bases that match TRBD2. V lost 0 bases and J lost 0; bases outside the gene matches: 7. Germline V CDR1 and CDR2: DFQATT, SNEGSKA (reference sequence). This CDR3 is built from 17 residues. The CDR3 is CSARDFLTSGSTDTQYF. CDR3 DNA: TGCAGTGCTAGAGATTTTCTCACTAGCGGGAGCACAGATACGCAGTATTTT.

With regard to this clonotype: With a much larger clone just one base away, this may be a read error. The missing conserved phenylalanine or tryptophan at the end of this CDR3 makes a read error likely. The chain has TRBV12-3 or TRBV12-4 and TRBJ2-3, with 8 bases that match TRBD2. The CDR3 loop spans 15 amino acids. J lost 4 bases, V lost 5 bases, and 8 bases had no gene match. The CDR3 nucleotides are TGTGCCAGCAGTCCGGGACTAGGGGATCCAGATACGCAGTATTCT. Amino acids: CASSPGLGDPDTQYS.

The chain carries TRBV5-6 and TRBJ2-5, with D maybe TRBD1 (6 bases). V dropped 1 base and J dropped 4 bases, with 14 bases sitting between them. Germline lookup yields CDR1 SGHDT and CDR2 YYEEEE. CDR3 length: 15 residues. The CDR3: CASSLRAGVTETQYF. The CDR3, as DNA: TGTGCCAGCAGCTTGCGGGCAGGGGTAACAGAGACCCAGTACTTC. The full variable domain, in which reference TRBV5-6 and TRBJ2-5 provide the parts outside the CDR3, is DAGVTQSPTHLIKTRGQQVTLRCSPKSGHDTVSWYQQALGQGPQFIFQYYEEEERQRGNFPDRFSGHQFPNYSSELNVNALLLGDSALYLCASSLRAGVTETQYFGPGTRLLVL.

The sample holds many counts of this clonotype. The chain is built from TRBV28 and TRBJ1-1, with a weak D call TRBD1 (6 bases). The germline V and J ends were trimmed by 6 bases and 4 bases, with 15 bases remaining between them. Germline CDR1 reads MDHEN; CDR2 reads SYDVKM. The CDR3 is 14 amino acids. CDR3 bases: TGTGCCAGCAGCCTCACAGGGAAAGGCACTGAAGCTTTCTTT. This sequence encodes CASSLTGKGTEAFF. Supplemented by reference TRBV28 and TRBJ1-1, the full variable domain reads DVKVTQSSRYLVKRTGEKVFLECVQDMDHENMFWYRQDPGLGLRLIYFSYDVKMKEKGDIPEGYSVSREKKERFSLILESASTNQTSMYLCASSLTGKGTEAFFGQGTRLTVV.

This clonotype was counted ten times or more. The rearrangement joins TRBV30 to TRBJ2-4; the D gene could be TRBD1 or TRBD2 (5 bases each). The CDR3 is made up of 14 amino acids. Trimming left V 5 bases short and J 1 base short, with 12 bases between. Germline V gene lookup returns CDR1 GTSNPN and CDR2 SVGIG (reference sequence). The CDR3 bases are TGTGCCTGGTCCCCTTGGGGGGCCAAAAACATTCAGTACTTC. Translated: CAWSPWGAKNIQYF. Full variable domain (remainder filled in from reference TRBV30 and TRBJ2-4): SQTIHQWPATLVQPVGSPLSLECTVEGTSNPNLYWYRQAAGRGLQLLFYSVGIGQISSEVPQNLSASRPQDRQFILSSKKLLLSDSGFYLCAWSPWGAKNIQYFGAGTRLSVL.